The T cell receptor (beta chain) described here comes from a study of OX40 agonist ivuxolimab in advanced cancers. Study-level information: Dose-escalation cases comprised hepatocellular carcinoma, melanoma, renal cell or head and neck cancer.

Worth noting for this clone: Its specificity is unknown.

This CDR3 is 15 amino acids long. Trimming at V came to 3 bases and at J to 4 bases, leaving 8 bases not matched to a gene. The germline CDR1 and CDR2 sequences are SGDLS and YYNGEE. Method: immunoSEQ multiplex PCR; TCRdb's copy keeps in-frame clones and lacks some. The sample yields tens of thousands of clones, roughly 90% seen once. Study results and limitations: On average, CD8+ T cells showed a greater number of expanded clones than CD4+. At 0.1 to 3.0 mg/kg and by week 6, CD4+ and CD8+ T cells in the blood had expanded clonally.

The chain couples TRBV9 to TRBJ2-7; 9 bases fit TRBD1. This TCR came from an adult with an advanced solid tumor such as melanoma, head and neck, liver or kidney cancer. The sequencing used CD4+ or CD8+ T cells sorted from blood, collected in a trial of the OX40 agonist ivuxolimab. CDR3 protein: CASSAGGTGLYEQYF. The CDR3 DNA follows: TGTGCCAGCAGCGCAGGGGGGACAGGGCTTTACGAGCAGTACTTC.